This T cell receptor (beta chain) was documented in a study of radiotherapy plus CTLA-4 blockade in lung cancer. Findings of the study overall: Early clonal dynamics of blood T cells, together with interferon-beta, were reported as the best response predictor.

Points on this clone: The target antigen is unknown.

Sequencing was performed with immunoSEQ multiplex PCR; in TCRdb, only in-frame clones are kept and a portion is missing. The repertoire includes about 110,000 clones, 70% to 90% of them detected once, and under 3% sits in the top ten. This receptor was obtained from a human donor with non-small cell lung cancer that progressed on radiotherapy plus ipilimumab. Some clones in this sample may be carry-over from other donors' samples. The specimen comprised peripheral blood, sampled from a patient treated with radiotherapy plus ipilimumab.

The CDR3 protein is CASSRNGQGVTNYGYTF. CDR3 nucleotide sequence: TGTGCCAGCAGCCGAAACGGACAGGGGGTGACGAACTATGGCTACACCTTC. The V call is TRBV7-8, the J call TRBJ1-2; 10 bases agree with TRBD1. Losses at the gene ends were 5 bases for V and 2 bases for J; bases not matched to a gene: 11. Germline lookup yields CDR1 SGHVS and CDR2 FQNEAQ. The CDR3 is 17 residues long.